The entry below gives a single TCR beta chain sequence along with its context. The data are from a study of control samples from healthy donors and cancer patients. CDR1 is LGHNT, CDR2 FRNRAP, per germline. The CDR3 runs to 17 residues. V lost 1 base and J lost 5; bases outside the gene matches: 11. Some clones are missing from TCRdb's copy, which holds only in-frame ones; the method was immunoSEQ multiplex PCR. The sample shows 130,000 or so clones, more than 75% of them seen only once. J is TRBJ2-5 and V is TRBV12-5, with 9 bases matching TRBD1. The material sequenced was blood. The sequence came from a man aged 40-55 years in good health. Written as DNA, the CDR3 is TGTGCTAGTGGTTTGGGGTCCGGGACAGGGTCGGGGGAGACCCAGTACTTC. Amino acid sequence: CASGLGSGTGSGETQYF.